This is a list of T cell receptor beta chains from one sample in a study of regulatory and conventional T cells in RAG deficiency. Assay: immunoSEQ multiplex PCR; the TCRdb copy retains only in-frame clones and omits some. The sample shows fewer than 35,000 clones, 85% to 90% of them seen only once. These data were likewise used in another study, on regulatory T cells.

The sequencing input was CD8+ T cells sorted from blood. The receptors derive from a human donor in good health. CDR3s include the opening cysteine and the closing phenylalanine or tryptophan. The D gene is left open where the match is weak. The listing skips clone size in some rows; elsewhere it reads once, few, many or a size class.

CDR3 DNA: TGTGCCAGTAGTATAGACCCGGACAGATACTACGAGCAGTACTTC
CDR3 protein: CASSIDPDRYYEQYF
D gene: -
clone size: once
J gene: TRBJ2-7
V gene: TRBV19

CDR3 DNA: TGCGCCAGCAGCTTGGAAGGCGGGGGGCTGGAGACCCAGTACTTC
CDR3 protein: CASSLEGGGLETQYF
D gene: TRBD2
clone size: -
J gene: TRBJ2-5
V gene: TRBV5-1

CDR3 DNA: TGCGCCAGCAGCCAAGCCCGGGAGCTGTTTTTT
CDR3 protein: CASSQARELFF
D gene: -
clone size: -
J gene: TRBJ2-2
V gene: TRBV5-1

CDR3 DNA: TGTGCCAGCAGTTTGACGGGTAGCACAGATACGCAGTATTTT
CDR3 protein: CASSLTGSTDTQYF
D gene: -
clone size: -
J gene: TRBJ2-3
V gene: TRBV28

CDR3 DNA: TGTGCCAGTAGTATATCGTGGACAGACTATGGCTACACCTTC
CDR3 protein: CASSISWTDYGYTF
D gene: -
clone size: -
J gene: TRBJ1-2
V gene: TRBV19

CDR3 DNA: TGTGCCAGCAGCTTAGCGGAGGGGGCGACACGGGAGCAGTACTTC
CDR3 protein: CASSLAEGATREQYF
D gene: -
clone size: few
J gene: TRBJ2-7
V gene: TRBV7-6

CDR3 DNA: TGTGCCAGCAGTTACTCGATCAGGGCTGGGGACACTGAAGCTTTCTTT
CDR3 protein: CASSYSIRAGDTEAFF
D gene: -
clone size: -
J gene: TRBJ1-1
V gene: TRBV6-5

CDR3 DNA: TGCGCCAGCAGCTACACGGGACAGTCCAATGAGCAGTTCTTC
CDR3 protein: CASSYTGQSNEQFF
D gene: TRBD1
clone size: -
J gene: TRBJ2-1
V gene: TRBV5-1

CDR3 DNA: TGTGCCAGCAGTTTATCAAACACCGGGGAGCTGTTTTTT
CDR3 protein: CASSLSNTGELFF
D gene: -
clone size: once
J gene: TRBJ2-2
V gene: TRBV27

CDR3 DNA: TGTGCCAGCAGTTACTCCAGGGAGGGGACTGAAGCTTTCTTT
CDR3 protein: CASSYSREGTEAFF
D gene: -
clone size: -
J gene: TRBJ1-1
V gene: TRBV27

CDR3 DNA: TGTGCCAGCAGCCCCCGGAGCTCCTACAATGAGCAGTTCTTC
CDR3 protein: CASSPRSSYNEQFF
D gene: -
clone size: few
J gene: TRBJ2-1
V gene: TRBV5-2

CDR3 DNA: TGTGCCAGCAGCGCCTCACAAGGGGGCGCTGGCTACGAGCAGTACTTC
CDR3 protein: CASSASQGGAGYEQYF
D gene: TRBD1
clone size: -
J gene: TRBJ2-7
V gene: TRBV9

CDR3 DNA: TGTGCCAGTAGTCGACTAGCGGGAGGGCACGAGCAGTACTTC
CDR3 protein: CASSRLAGGHEQYF
D gene: TRBD2
clone size: -
J gene: TRBJ2-7
V gene: TRBV19

CDR3 DNA: TGTGCCAGCAGTTTATCGCACGGGACAGCACAAGAGACCCAGTACTTC
CDR3 protein: CASSLSHGTAQETQYF
D gene: TRBD1
clone size: -
J gene: TRBJ2-5
V gene: TRBV27

CDR3 DNA: TGTGCCAGTAGTCGACGGGACCAGGGGACTGAAGCTTTCTTT
CDR3 protein: CASSRRDQGTEAFF
D gene: -
clone size: -
J gene: TRBJ1-1
V gene: TRBV19

CDR3 DNA: TGTGCCAGCAGTGAACCGGGGCAGTATAACACTGAAGCTTTCTTT
CDR3 protein: CASSEPGQYNTEAFF
D gene: -
clone size: -
J gene: TRBJ1-1
V gene: TRBV2

CDR3 DNA: TGTGCCAGCTGCAAGACTAGCGGGGTATTCAATGAGCAGTTCTTC
CDR3 protein: CASCKTSGVFNEQFF
D gene: TRBD2
clone size: -
J gene: TRBJ2-1
V gene: TRBV28